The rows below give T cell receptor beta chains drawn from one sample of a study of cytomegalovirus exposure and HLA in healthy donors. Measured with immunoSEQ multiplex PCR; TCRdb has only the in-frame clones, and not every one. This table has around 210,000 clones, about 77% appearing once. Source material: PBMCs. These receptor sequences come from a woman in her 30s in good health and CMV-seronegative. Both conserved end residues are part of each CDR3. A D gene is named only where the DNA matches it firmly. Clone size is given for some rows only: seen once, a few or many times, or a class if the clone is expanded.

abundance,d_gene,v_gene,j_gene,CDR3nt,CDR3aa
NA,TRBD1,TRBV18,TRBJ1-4,TGTGCCAGCTCTATCATGGCCTGGACAGGGGTTAATGAAAAACTGTTTTTT,CASSIMAWTGVNEKLFF
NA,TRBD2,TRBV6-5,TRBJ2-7,TGTGCCAGCAGTTCCAGGACTAGCGGCAACTACGAGCAGTACTTC,CASSSRTSGNYEQYF
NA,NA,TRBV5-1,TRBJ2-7,TGCGCCAGCAGCTTGGCCGCGGCTAGCGACGGCTACGAGCAGTACTTC,CASSLAAASDGYEQYF
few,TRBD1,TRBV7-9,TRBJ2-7,TGTGCCAGCAGCTTAATAGCGACAGGGTCATTCGAGCAGTACTTC,CASSLIATGSFEQYF
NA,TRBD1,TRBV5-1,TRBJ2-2,TGCGCCAGCAGCTTTCGACAGGGTTCGACCGGGGAGCTGTTTTTT,CASSFRQGSTGELFF
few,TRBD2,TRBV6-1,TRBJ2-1,TGTGCCAGCAGTGTCCGTCTAGCGGGGGCCTACAATGAGCAGTTCTTC,CASSVRLAGAYNEQFF
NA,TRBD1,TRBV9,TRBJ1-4,TGTGCCAGCAGCGCAGACGGGACAGCTAATGAAAAACTGTTTTTT,CASSADGTANEKLFF
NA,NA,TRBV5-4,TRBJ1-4,TGTGCCAGCAGCTTGCGTACAGGGTCGGGGGAAAAACTGTTTTTT,CASSLRTGSGEKLFF
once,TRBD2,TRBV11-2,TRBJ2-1,TGTGCCAGCAGCTTAGGGCGGGGAGGGAATTACCGAAACAATGAGCAGTTCTTC,CASSLGRGGNYRNNEQFF
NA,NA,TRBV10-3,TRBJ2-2,TGTGCCATCAGTGTAACTAGCCCGACGAACACCGGGGAGCTGTTTTTT,CAISVTSPTNTGELFF
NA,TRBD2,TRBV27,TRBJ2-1,TGTGCCAGTCACGATAGCGGGAGTTTCCACAATGAGCAGTTCTTC,CASHDSGSFHNEQFF
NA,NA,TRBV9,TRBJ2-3,TGTGCCAGCAGCGTGGGGGGAGTGGCAGATACGCAGTATTTT,CASSVGGVADTQYF
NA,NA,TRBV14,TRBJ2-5,TGTGCCAGCAGCTTTGGCGGAACCAAAGAGACCCAGTACTTC,CASSFGGTKETQYF
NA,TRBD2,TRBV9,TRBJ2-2,TGTGCCAGCAGTCCACTCGGGGGGGAATGGACCGGGGAGCTGTTTTTT,CASSPLGGEWTGELFF
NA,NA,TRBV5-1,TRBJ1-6,TGCGCCAGCAGCTTGGATTTATCGGCAGCGACTGATAATTCACCCCTCCACTTT,CASSLDLSAATDNSPLHF
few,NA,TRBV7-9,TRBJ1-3,TGTGCCAGCAGCCGCGGCTCTGGAAACACCATATATTTT,CASSRGSGNTIYF
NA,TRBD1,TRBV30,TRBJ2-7,TGTGCCTGGAGTGTACAGCTTGGGACAGGGAGCGAGCAGTACTTC,CAWSVQLGTGSEQYF
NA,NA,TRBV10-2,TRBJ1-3,TGCGCCAGCAGCACTGGAAACACCATATATTTT,CASSTGNTIYF
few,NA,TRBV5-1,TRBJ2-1,TGCGCCAGCAGCTTAACAGGGCATGAGCAGTTCTTC,CASSLTGHEQFF
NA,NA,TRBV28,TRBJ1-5,TGTGCCAGCAGTTTATACTTCACCGAGCATCAGCCCCAGCATTTT,CASSLYFTEHQPQHF
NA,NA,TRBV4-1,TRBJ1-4,TGCGCCAGCAGCCACCCCTCCGCAGGGGATTTACGAGAAAAACTGTTTTTT,CASSHPSAGDLREKLFF
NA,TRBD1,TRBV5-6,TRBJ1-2,TGTGCCAGCAGTTCCACAGGGGCCTATGGCTACACCTTC,CASSSTGAYGYTF
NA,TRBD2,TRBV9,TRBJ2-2,TGTGCCAGCAGCGCGACTAGCGGGATTACCGGGGAGCTGTTTTTT,CASSATSGITGELFF
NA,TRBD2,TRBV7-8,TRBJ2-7,TGTGCCAGCAGCTTAGAGCTCGCGGGGGGGACCGCGAGCTACGAGCAGTACTTC,CASSLELAGGTASYEQYF
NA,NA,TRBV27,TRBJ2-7,TGTGCCAGCAGTTCCTGGGACACATACGAGCAGTACTTC,CASSSWDTYEQYF
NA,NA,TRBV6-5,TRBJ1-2,TGTGCCAGCAGTTACTCGGACAGCTATGGCTACACCTTC,CASSYSDSYGYTF
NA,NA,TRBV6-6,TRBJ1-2,TGTGCCAGCTTTACGGACAGAACTTTCTATGGCTACCCCTTC,CASFTDRTFYGYPF
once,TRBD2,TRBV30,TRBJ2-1,TGTGCCTGGAATTACGGGACTAGCTCCTACAATGAGCAGTTCTTC,CAWNYGTSSYNEQFF
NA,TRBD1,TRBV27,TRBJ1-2,TGTGCCAGCACCGACAGACAGGGGGTCTACTTCTGGAGCTACCCCTTC,CASTDRQGVYFWSYPF
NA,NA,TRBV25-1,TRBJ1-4,TGTGCCAGCAGTGAATCGTTTTCGTACAGGGTCAATGAAAAACTGTTTTTT,CASSESFSYRVNEKLFF
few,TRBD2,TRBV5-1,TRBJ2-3,TGCGCCAGCAGCTTGATGGGCGGGGGGGCCTTAGATACGCAGTATTTT,CASSLMGGGALDTQYF
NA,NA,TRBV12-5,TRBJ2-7,TGTGCTAGTGGTTCTCCATTACAAGGGGACGAGCAGTACTTC,CASGSPLQGDEQYF